This T cell receptor beta chain was identified in a study of blood T cells in healthy people across ages. Study results and caveats: Greater diversity and more naive CD4+ cells were seen in long-lived donors than in aged donors.

Donation came from healthy Caucasian individuals in Russia who were aged roughly 6 to 100. At least 6 micrograms of total RNA were extracted per sample. Sample-barcoded 5' priming and a J-beta primer mix drove a second PCR of roughly 6 to 12 cycles. There were at least 3 million CDR3-containing paired-end reads obtained from each sample. One entry per CDR3 protein results from TCRdb running MiXCR on the 5' RACE reads. This sample has around 670,000 distinct CDR3 sequences, with less than 35% found just once. This clonotype was seen many times. Its antigen is still unknown. The CDR3 is 18 residues long. The germline gives CDR1 MNHEY, CDR2 SVGAGI. Trimming cost V 1 base and J 0 bases; bases outside gene matches: 3.

What was sequenced was blood. The rearrangement links TRBV6-5 to TRBJ2-1; 13 bases are shared with TRBD2. The sequence derives from a woman older than 75 in good health. Here the CDR3 reads CASSYLGLAGSSYNEQFF. The CDR3 DNA reads as TGTGCCAGCAGTTACTTGGGACTAGCGGGGAGCTCCTACAATGAGCAGTTCTTC.